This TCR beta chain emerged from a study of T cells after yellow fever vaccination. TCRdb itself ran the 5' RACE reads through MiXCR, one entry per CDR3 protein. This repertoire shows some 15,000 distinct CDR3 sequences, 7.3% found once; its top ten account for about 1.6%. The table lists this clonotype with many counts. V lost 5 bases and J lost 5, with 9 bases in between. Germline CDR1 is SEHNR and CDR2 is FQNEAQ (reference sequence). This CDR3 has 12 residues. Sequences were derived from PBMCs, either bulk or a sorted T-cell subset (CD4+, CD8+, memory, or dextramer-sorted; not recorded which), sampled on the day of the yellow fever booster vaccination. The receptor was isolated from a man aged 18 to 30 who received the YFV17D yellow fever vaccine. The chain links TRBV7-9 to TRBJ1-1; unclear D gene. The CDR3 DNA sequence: TGTGCCAGCAGCCCCGATGGGACTGAAGCTTTCTTT. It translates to CASSPDGTEAFF.